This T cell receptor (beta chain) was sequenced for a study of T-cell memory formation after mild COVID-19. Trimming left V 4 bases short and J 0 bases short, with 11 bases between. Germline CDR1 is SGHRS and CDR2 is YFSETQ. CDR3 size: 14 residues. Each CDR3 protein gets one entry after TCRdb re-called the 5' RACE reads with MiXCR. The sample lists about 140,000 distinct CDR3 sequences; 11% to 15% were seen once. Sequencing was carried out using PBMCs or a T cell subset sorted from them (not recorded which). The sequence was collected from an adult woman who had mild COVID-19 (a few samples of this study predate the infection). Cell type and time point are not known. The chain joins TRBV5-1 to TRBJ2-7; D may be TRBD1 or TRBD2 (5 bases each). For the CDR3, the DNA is TGCGCCAGCAGCGGTGGGACCAACTCCTACGAGCAGTACTTC. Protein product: CASSGGTNSYEQYF. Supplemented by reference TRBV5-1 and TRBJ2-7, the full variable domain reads KAGVTQTPRYLIKTRGQQVTLSCSPISGHRSVSWYQQTPGQGLQFLFEYFSETQRNKGNFPGRFSGRQFSNSRSEMNVSTLELGDSALYLCASSGGTNSYEQYFGPGTRLTVT.